This T cell receptor (beta chain) was captured by sequencing in a study of shared clonotypes between healthy human individuals. Study-wide points: Memory subsets had estimated richness that was generally smaller than that of naive subsets. Non-shared clonotypes displayed generation probabilities falling below those of clonotypes present in all four donors.

Trimming took off 2 bases at V and 5 bases at J, with 10 bases between the two ends. There are 14 residues in the CDR3. CDR1 and CDR2 from the germline V gene are LNHDA and SQIVND (reference sequence). Splitting of each subset's genomic DNA was done evenly across several immunoSEQ plates. TCRdb keeps only in-frame clones here, not all; method: immunoSEQ multiplex PCR. The repertoire holds 850,000 to 1,200,000 clones, with roughly 80% as singletons. A remark on this clone: What it binds is unknown.

This chain uses TRBV19 with TRBJ1-5; a possible D gene is TRBD1 (5 bases). The receptor was isolated from a man between 18 and 29 years old in good health. Input material: memory CD4+ T cells sorted from blood. The subset denotes: CD45RA-negative fraction. The CDR3 coding sequence is TGTGCCAGTAGTATACTGGGGGTCTATCAGCCCCAGCATTTT. It encodes CASSILGVYQPQHF.